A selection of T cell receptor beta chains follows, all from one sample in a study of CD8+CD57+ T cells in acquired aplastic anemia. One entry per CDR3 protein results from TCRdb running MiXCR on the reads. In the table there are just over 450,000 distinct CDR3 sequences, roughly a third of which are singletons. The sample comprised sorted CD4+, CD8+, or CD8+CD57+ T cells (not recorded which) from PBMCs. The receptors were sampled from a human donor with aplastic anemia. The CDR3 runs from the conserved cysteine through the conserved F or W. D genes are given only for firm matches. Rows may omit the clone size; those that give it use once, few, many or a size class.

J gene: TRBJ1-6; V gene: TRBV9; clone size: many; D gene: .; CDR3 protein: CASSVTVTDNPPLHF; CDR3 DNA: TGTGCCAGCAGCGTAACAGTGACCGATAATCCACCCCTCCACTTT
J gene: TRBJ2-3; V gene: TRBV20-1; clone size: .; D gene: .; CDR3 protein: CSARVVAVGTDTQYF; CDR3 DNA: TGCAGTGCTAGAGTGGTGGCCGTCGGCACAGATACGCAGTATTTT
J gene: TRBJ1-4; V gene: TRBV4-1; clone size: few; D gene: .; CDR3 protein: CASSQTFGSPNEKLFF; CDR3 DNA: TGCGCCAGCAGCCAAACCTTCGGCAGCCCTAATGAAAAACTGTTTTTT
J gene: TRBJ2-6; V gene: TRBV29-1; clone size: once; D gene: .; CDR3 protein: CSAPIQGRDGANVLTF; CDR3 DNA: TGCAGCGCGCCAATACAGGGCAGGGACGGGGCCAACGTCCTGACTTTC
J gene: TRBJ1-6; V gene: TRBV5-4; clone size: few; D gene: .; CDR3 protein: CASSLALEGTPAIYNSPLHF; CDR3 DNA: TGTGCCAGCAGCTTGGCGTTAGAGGGGACGCCAGCCATCTATAATTCACCCCTCCACTTT
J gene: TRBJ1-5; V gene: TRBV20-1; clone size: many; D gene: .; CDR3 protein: CSATGDNNQPQHF; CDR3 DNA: TGCAGTGCTACAGGGGACAACAATCAGCCCCAGCATTTT
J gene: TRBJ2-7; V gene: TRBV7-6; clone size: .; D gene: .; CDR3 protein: CASSNKRGGYERYF; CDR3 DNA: TGTGCCAGCAGCAATAAAAGGGGCGGTTACGAGCGGTACTTC
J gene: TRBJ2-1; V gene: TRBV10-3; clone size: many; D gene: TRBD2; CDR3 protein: CAISETSGTNEQFF; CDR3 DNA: TGTGCCATCAGTGAGACTAGCGGGACGAATGAGCAGTTCTTC
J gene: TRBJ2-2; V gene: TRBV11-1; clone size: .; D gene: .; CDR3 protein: CACSLVTGMNTGELFF; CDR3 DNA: TGTGCCTGCAGCTTAGTAACAGGGATGAACACCGGGGAGCTGTTTTTT
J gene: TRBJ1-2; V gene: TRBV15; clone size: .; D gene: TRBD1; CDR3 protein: CATSRNRGLGYTF; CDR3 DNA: TGTGCCACCAGCAGAAACAGGGGGTTGGGCTACACCTTC
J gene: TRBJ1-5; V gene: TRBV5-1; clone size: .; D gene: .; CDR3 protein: CASSSGEGGDQPQHF; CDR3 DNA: TGCGCCAGCAGTTCCGGCGAGGGCGGGGATCAGCCCCAGCATTTT
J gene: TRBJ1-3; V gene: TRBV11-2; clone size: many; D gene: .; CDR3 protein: CASSGPGNTIYF; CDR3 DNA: TGTGCCAGCAGCGGGCCTGGAAACACCATATATTTT
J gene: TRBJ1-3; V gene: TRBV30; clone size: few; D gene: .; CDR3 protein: CASDAISGNTIYF; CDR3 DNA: TGTGCCTCGGACGCCATCTCTGGAAACACCATATATTTT
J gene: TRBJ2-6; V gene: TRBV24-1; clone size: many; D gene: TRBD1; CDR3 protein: CATSDPPGQGNTGANVLTF; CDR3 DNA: TGTGCCACCAGTGACCCACCGGGACAGGGTAACACTGGGGCCAACGTCCTGACTTTC
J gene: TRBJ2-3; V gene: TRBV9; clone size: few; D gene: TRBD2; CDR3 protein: CASSVEAGVGDTQYF; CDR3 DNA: TGTGCCAGCAGCGTAGAAGCGGGAGTTGGAGATACGCAGTATTTT
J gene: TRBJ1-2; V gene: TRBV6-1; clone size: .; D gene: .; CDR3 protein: CASSQEQVYRYTF; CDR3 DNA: TGTGCCAGCAGTCAGGAACAAGTCTATCGCTACACCTTC
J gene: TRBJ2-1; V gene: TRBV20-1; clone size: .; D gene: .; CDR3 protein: CSARDASRSYNEQFF; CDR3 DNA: TGCAGTGCTAGAGATGCCTCCCGCTCCTACAATGAGCAGTTCTTC
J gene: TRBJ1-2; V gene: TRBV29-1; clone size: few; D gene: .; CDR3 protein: CSVELGGANHGYTF; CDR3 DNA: TGCAGCGTTGAACTCGGGGGGGCTAACCATGGCTACACCTTC
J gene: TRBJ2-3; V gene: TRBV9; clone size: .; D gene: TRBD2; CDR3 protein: CASSVTSVNTQYF; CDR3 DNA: TGTGCCAGCAGCGTCACTAGCGTGAATACGCAGTATTTT
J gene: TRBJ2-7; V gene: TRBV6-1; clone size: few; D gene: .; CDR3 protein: CASTPGPGRDEQYF; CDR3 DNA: TGTGCCAGCACCCCGGGACCGGGTCGCGACGAGCAGTACTTC
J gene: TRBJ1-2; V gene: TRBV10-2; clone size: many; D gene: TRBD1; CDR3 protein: CASSETGGANGYTF; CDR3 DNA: TGCGCCAGCAGCGAAACAGGGGGCGCGAATGGCTACACCTTC
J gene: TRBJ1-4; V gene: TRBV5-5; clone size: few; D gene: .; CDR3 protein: CASSTYGGLGNEKLFF; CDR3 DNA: TGTGCCAGCAGCACCTATGGGGGCTTGGGTAATGAAAAACTGTTTTTT
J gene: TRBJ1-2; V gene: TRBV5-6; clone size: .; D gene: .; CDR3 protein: CASAMGEYGYTF; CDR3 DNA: TGTGCCAGCGCCATGGGGGAATATGGCTACACCTTC
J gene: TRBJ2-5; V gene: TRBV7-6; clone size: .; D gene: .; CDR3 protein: CASSLSLGTQYF; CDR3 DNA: TGTGCCAGCAGCTTAAGTCTGGGGACCCAGTACTTC
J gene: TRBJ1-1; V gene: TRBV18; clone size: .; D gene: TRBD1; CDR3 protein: CASSPRQGGTEAFF; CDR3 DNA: TGTGCCAGCTCACCTCGACAGGGAGGCACTGAAGCTTTCTTT
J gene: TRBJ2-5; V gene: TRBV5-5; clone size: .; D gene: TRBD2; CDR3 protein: CASSLTSGYQETQYF; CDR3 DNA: TGTGCCAGCAGCTTGACTAGCGGGTACCAAGAGACCCAGTACTTC
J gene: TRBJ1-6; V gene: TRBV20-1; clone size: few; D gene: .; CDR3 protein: CSARAVRENYNSPLHF; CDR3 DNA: TGCAGTGCTAGAGCGGTCAGGGAAAATTATAATTCACCCCTCCACTTT
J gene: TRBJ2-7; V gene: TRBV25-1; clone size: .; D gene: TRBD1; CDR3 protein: CASIRDRPYEQYF; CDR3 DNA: TGTGCCAGTATCCGGGACAGGCCCTACGAGCAGTACTTC
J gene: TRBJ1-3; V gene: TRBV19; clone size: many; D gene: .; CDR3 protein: CASSIGRTNRSGNTIYF; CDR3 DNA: TGTGCCAGTAGTATAGGACGGACAAACCGCTCTGGAAACACCATATATTTT
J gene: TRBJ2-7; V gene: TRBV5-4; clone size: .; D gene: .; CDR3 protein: CASSLEAGADEQYF; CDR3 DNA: TGTGCCAGCAGCTTGGAAGCAGGTGCGGACGAGCAGTACTTC
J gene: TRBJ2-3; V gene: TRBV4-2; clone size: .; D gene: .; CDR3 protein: CASSQESGAELDTQYF; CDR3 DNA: TGTGCCAGCAGCCAAGAATCAGGGGCGGAACTAGATACGCAGTATTTT
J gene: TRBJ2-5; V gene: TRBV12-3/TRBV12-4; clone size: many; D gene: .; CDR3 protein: CASSQVGETQYF; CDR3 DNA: TGTGCCAGCAGTCAGGTGGGGGAGACCCAGTACTTC
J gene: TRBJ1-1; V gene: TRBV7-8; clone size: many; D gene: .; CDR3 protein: CASSYDRSNTEAFF; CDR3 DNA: TGTGCCAGCAGCTATGACAGGAGCAACACTGAAGCTTTCTTT
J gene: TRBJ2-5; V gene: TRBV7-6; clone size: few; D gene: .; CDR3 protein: CASSWGIQGTQYF; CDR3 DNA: TGTGCCAGCAGCTGGGGGATCCAAGGGACCCAGTACTTC
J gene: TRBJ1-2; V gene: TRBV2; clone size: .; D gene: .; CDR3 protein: CASSEYRNYGYTF; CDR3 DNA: TGTGCCAGCAGTGAATACAGGAACTATGGCTACACCTTC
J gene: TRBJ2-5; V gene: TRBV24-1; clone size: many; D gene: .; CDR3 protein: CATSDLRDETQYF; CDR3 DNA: TGTGCCACCAGTGATTTGCGGGACGAGACCCAGTACTTC
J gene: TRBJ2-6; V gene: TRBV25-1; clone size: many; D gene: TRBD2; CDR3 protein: CASTATSGNSGANVLTF; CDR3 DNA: TGTGCCAGCACCGCTACTAGCGGGAACTCTGGGGCCAACGTCCTGACTTTC
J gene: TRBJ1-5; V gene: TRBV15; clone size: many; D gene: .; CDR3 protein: CATSRETNSNQPQHF; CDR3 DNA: TGTGCCACCAGCAGAGAAACAAATAGCAATCAGCCCCAGCATTTT
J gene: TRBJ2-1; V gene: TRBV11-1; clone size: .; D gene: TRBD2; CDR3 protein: CASSLTGTSGNHEQFF; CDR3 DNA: TGTGCCAGCAGCTTGACCGGGACTAGCGGGAACCATGAGCAGTTCTTC
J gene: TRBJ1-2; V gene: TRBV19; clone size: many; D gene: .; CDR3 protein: CASSIPGESYGYTF; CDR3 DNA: TGTGCCAGTAGTATCCCGGGAGAGTCCTATGGCTACACCTTC
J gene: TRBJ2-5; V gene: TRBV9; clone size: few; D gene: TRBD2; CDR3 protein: CASSVGLAGGTQYF; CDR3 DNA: TGTGCCAGCAGCGTGGGACTAGCGGGGGGGACCCAGTACTTC
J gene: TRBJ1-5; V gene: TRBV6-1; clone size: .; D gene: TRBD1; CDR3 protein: CASSEGPGGGQPQHF; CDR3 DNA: TGTGCCAGCAGTGAAGGCCCAGGGGGAGGGCAGCCCCAGCATTTT
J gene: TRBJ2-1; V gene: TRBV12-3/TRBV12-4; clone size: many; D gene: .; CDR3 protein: CASRLAEDNEQFF; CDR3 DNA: TGTGCCAGCAGGTTAGCGGAGGACAATGAGCAGTTCTTC
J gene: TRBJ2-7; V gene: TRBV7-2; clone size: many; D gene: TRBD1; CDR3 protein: CASSLGWGTVPYEQYF; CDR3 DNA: TGTGCCAGCAGCTTAGGTTGGGGGACAGTTCCTTACGAGCAGTACTTC
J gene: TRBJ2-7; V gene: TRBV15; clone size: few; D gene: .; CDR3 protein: CATSRGRSYEQYF; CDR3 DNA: TGTGCCACCAGCAGAGGCCGCTCCTACGAGCAGTACTTC
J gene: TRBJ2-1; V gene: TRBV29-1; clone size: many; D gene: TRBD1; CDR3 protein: CSVEEGTGDEQFF; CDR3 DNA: TGCAGCGTTGAGGAGGGGACAGGAGACGAGCAGTTCTTC
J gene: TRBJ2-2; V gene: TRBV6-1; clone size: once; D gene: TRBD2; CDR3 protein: CASSEPPSGSGTGELFF; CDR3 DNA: TGTGCCAGCAGTGAGCCCCCTAGCGGGAGTGGCACCGGGGAGCTGTTTTTT
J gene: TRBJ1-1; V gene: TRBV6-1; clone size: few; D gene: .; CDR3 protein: CASSLDRGIEAFF; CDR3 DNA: TGTGCCAGCAGCCTCGACAGAGGGATTGAAGCTTTCTTT